This TCR beta chain was identified during a study of immune cell composition in non-small cell lung cancer. Findings and caveats of the study: Squamous carcinomas (roughly 80%) more often had tumour-associated clones >0.5% than adenocarcinomas (33%). Adenocarcinomas with higher top tumour-associated clone frequency had more reactive TILs.

Turning to this clone: Its antigen is unidentified.

Germline CDR1 SGHVS, CDR2 FQNEAQ. The CDR3 consists of 18 residues. The V gene lost 0 bases and the J gene lost 2 bases, with 17 bases spanning the gap. Repertoires were generated with immunoSEQ multiplex PCR, while TCRdb's copy carries only in-frame clones and drops some. The sample includes approximately 13,000 clones, roughly 80% seen only once; the top ten take 11%. The source is a human donor with non-small cell lung cancer. The chain employs TRBV7-8 and TRBJ1-3; D is uncertain. The specimen was lung tumor tissue. CDR3 nucleotides: TGTGCCAGCAGCTTAGCCCGGACCTTAACTAGAACTGGAAACACCATATATTTT. Its translation is CASSLARTLTRTGNTIYF.